The text below deals with one T cell receptor beta chain. Antigen unknown. The data were taken from a study of cytomegalovirus exposure and HLA in healthy donors. Study summary: The approximately 110 validation repertoires, a later analysis reported, used the same platform as the approximately 670 first-cohort repertoires. Broader study findings: According to a later analysis, TCR clusters from the first cohort tended to co-occur in the roughly 110 validation repertoires.

This CDR3 has 15 residues. Deletions cut 6 bases from V and 0 bases from J, with 12 bases between. Germline V gene lookup returns CDR1 MNHEY and CDR2 SMNVEV (reference sequence). Produced via immunoSEQ multiplex PCR; TCRdb's table is partial and in-frame only. The data show about 200,000 clones, approximately 80% seen once. The sequenced material came from PBMCs. The genes are TRBV27 and TRBJ2-1, with a possible D match to TRBD1 (6 bases). The sequence derives from a woman aged 25-40 years in good health and CMV-seropositive. The CDR3 region has the DNA TGTGCCAGCAGCAGAAGGGGGATCTCCTACAATGAGCAGTTCTTC. Residues: CASSRRGISYNEQFF.